Each of the 15 T cell receptor beta chains below was sequenced from the same sample in a study of vaccination effects on CD4 cells after COVID-19. Scientists isolated CD4+ T cells after a roughly ten-day culture period ended. Assay: immunoSEQ multiplex PCR; the TCRdb copy retains only in-frame clones and omits some. The table lists approximately 60,000 clones, 55% to 75% of them singletons. Antigen specificity for these receptors is unknown. Sequencing was performed on CD4+ T cells from PBMCs cultured without peptide, taken before COVID-19 vaccination. These receptors were collected from a human donor who had a prior SARS-CoV-2 infection.

The J gene is TRBJ2-2, the V gene TRBV12-3 or TRBV12-4; no clear D. The CDR3 extends over 13 amino acids. V dropped 1 base and J dropped 3 bases, with 3 bases sitting between them. The DNA for the CDR3 is TGTGCCAGCAGTTTAGTGGACACCGGGGAGCTGTTTTTT. Its translation is CASSLVDTGELFF.

The chain is built from TRBV7-3 and TRBJ2-3, with D perhaps matching TRBD2 (5 bases). Per germline, CDR1 SGHTA and CDR2 FQGTGA. Between the trimmed V and J ends, which lost 5 bases and 2 bases, there was a span of 14 bases. The CDR3 has 15 amino acids. The CDR3 nucleotides read TGTGCCAGCAGCCGCGGCGGACTTAACACAGATACGCAGTATTTT. It encodes CASSRGGLNTDTQYF. Full variable domain (missing parts from reference TRBV7-3 and TRBJ2-3): GAGVSQTPSNKVTEKGKYVELRCDPISGHTALYWYRQSLGQGPEFLIYFQGTGAADDSGLPNDRFFAVRPEGSVSTLKIQRTERGDSAVYLCASSRGGLNTDTQYFGPGTRLTVL.

This clone has only a few counts. This rearrangement joins TRBV2 to TRBJ1-2; TRBD1 matches at 7 bases. The trim removed 7 bases at V and 3 bases at J, leaving 8 bases unmatched. Germline CDR1 is SNHLY and CDR2 is FYNNEI. The CDR3 spans 14 residues. The CDR3 protein is CASNADRAYYGYTF. CDR3 coding DNA: TGTGCCAGCAACGCCGACAGGGCATACTATGGCTACACCTTC.

This sequence joins TRBV5-1 and TRBJ1-2, with TRBD1 matching 8 bases. The CDR3 is 15 amino acids. Germline V gene lookup returns CDR1 SGHRS and CDR2 YFSETQ. Losses at the gene ends were 1 base for V and 2 bases for J; bases not matched to a gene: 4. The CDR3 loop reads CASSLWRTGNYGYTF. The DNA of the CDR3 is TGCGCCAGCAGCTTGTGGCGGACAGGGAACTATGGCTACACCTTC. Based on the CDR3 plus reference TRBV5-1 and TRBJ1-2, the full variable domain is KAGVTQTPRYLIKTRGQQVTLSCSPISGHRSVSWYQQTPGQGLQFLFEYFSETQRNKGNFPGRFSGRQFSNSRSEMNVSTLELGDSALYLCASSLWRTGNYGYTFGSGTRLTVV.

The V call is TRBV5-1, the J call TRBJ1-2; possibly TRBD1 for D (6 bases). The CDR3 extends over 16 amino acids. V gave up 0 bases and J gave up 8 bases, with 20 bases separating them. The germline V gene encodes CDR1 SGHRS and CDR2 YFSETQ. The CDR3 region has the DNA TGCGCCAGCAGCTTGGTGCCGCGGGGGCCAAAAGGAGGCTACACCTTC. Its translation: CASSLVPRGPKGGYTF.

This chain uses TRBV2 with TRBJ1-1, with 7 nucleotides matching TRBD1. Germline-derived CDR1 and CDR2 are SNHLY and FYNNEI. The CDR3 totals 14 residues. The junction had 6 bases not matched to a gene; V was cut back by 6 bases and J by 2 bases. This CDR3 reads CASRWDRVNTEAFF. In DNA form, the CDR3 reads TGTGCCAGCAGGTGGGACAGAGTAAACACTGAAGCTTTCTTT.

The V gene is TRBV13, the J gene TRBJ2-7; 10 bases fit TRBD1. This CDR3 comprises 13 residues. Germline CDR1 is PRHDT and CDR2 is FYEKMQ (reference sequence). The V segment lost 7 bases and the J segment 5 bases; nucleotides outside the gene matches: 5. The CDR3 here is CASILTGGNEQYF. Here the CDR3 DNA reads TGTGCCAGCATCCTGACAGGGGGCAACGAGCAGTACTTC.

The chain joins TRBV18 to TRBJ1-2, with D hard to call. With 3 bases removed from V and 8 bases from J, the gap between germline ends came to 10 bases. There are 12 residues in the CDR3. From germline, CDR1 is KGHSH and CDR2 LQKENI. The CDR3 is CASSPMEGGYTF. The CDR3 DNA reads TGTGCCAGCTCACCCATGGAAGGAGGCTACACCTTC.

The rearrangement joins TRBV11-3 to TRBJ2-7, with 11 bases that match TRBD1. This CDR3 is built from 14 residues. The ends lost 4 bases at V and 6 bases at J; junction bases unmatched: 5. The V gene's germline CDR1 is SGHNT and CDR2 YENEEA. The CDR3 loop is CASSYGQGAREQYF. The CDR3 DNA reads as TGTGCCAGCAGCTACGGACAGGGGGCGCGCGAGCAGTACTTC.

This sequence joins TRBV21-1 and TRBJ1-1. TRBV21-1 is classified as a pseudogene. CDR3 length equals 15 residues. DNA of the CDR3: TGTGCCAGCAGCAACCCGAATTCGGCGGCGGCTGAAGCTTTCTTT. Translated, it gives CASSNPNSAAAEAFF.

The genes are TRBV6-5 and TRBJ2-2, with 8 bases identical to TRBD2. Germline assignment: CDR1 MNHEY and CDR2 SVGAGI. CDR3 length: 15 amino acids. The J segment lost 5 bases and the V segment lost 4 bases, leaving 6 bases of the junction unmatched. CDR3 DNA: TGTGCCAGCAGTTCCAGCGGGGGAAATACCGGGGAGCTGTTTTTT. It yields the protein CASSSSGGNTGELFF.

This clone was found a few times. The chain joins TRBV4-3 to TRBJ2-7; 8 nucleotides align to TRBD1. Unmatched junction bases numbered 4, after V lost 5 bases and J lost 4 bases. Germline assignment: CDR1 LGHNA and CDR2 YSLEER. The CDR3 extends over 13 amino acids. The CDR3 bases are TGCGCCAGCAGCTTACAGGGGGGATACGAGCAGTACTTC. Amino acids: CASSLQGGYEQYF.

In this sample, this clone turned up a few times. V is TRBV2 and J is TRBJ1-2; 10 nucleotides agree with TRBD1. J lost 4 bases, V lost 6 bases, and 5 bases had no gene match. The CDR3 spans 14 residues. The germline gives CDR1 SNHLY, CDR2 FYNNEI. The CDR3 DNA reads TGTGCCAGCAGCAGACAGGGGGCAGGCTATGGCTACACCTTC. It yields the protein CASSRQGAGYGYTF.

The chain uses TRBV11-3 and TRBJ2-1; D remains ambiguous. The V and J ends lost 5 bases and 0 bases respectively, with 8 bases between them. Germline V lookup: CDR1 SGHNT, CDR2 YENEEA. This CDR3 region has 14 residues. CDR3 in amino acids: CASSRSHSYNEQFF. The DNA for the CDR3 is TGTGCCAGCAGCCGCAGCCACTCCTACAATGAGCAGTTCTTC.

The chain has TRBV4-3 and TRBJ2-2, with D perhaps matching TRBD2 (5 bases). This CDR3 region has 16 residues. Trimming shortened V by 0 bases and J by 6 bases, and 14 bases separated the two germline ends. The germline V gene encodes CDR1 LGHNA and CDR2 YSLEER. The CDR3 DNA reads TGCGCCAGCAGCCAAGATTACCGACTATGGGCCGGGGAGCTGTTTTTT. It encodes CASSQDYRLWAGELFF.